These 32 T cell receptor beta chains came from one sample sequenced in a study of T cell repertoires in cytomegalovirus infection. From the reads, TCRdb called clonotypes with MiXCR, one entry per CDR3 protein. Among more than 400,000 distinct CDR3 sequences listed, 26% were seen once. Sequencing was carried out using PBMCs. Receptor source: a human donor in good health (CMV status not recorded). Some clones in this sample may be carry-over from other donors' samples.

In this sample, this clonotype turned up a few times. This chain uses TRBV4-1 with TRBJ1-1; D not resolved. This CDR3 has 15 amino acids. Trimming stripped 1 base from V and 0 bases from J, with 9 bases between. Germline assignment: CDR1 MGHRA and CDR2 YSYEKL. Written as DNA, the CDR3 is TGCGCCAGCAGCCAAGGGAACAGCCTGAACACTGAAGCTTTCTTT. This translates into CASSQGNSLNTEAFF.

This clonotype occurred a few times. The V gene is TRBV19, the J gene TRBJ1-3, with a possible D match to TRBD1 (5 bases). Germline CDR1 reads LNHDA; CDR2 reads SQIVND (reference sequence). The CDR3 contains 14 residues. V dropped 3 bases and J dropped 5 bases, with 11 bases sitting between them. CDR3 protein: CASSIGTGRNTIYF. The CDR3 nucleotides are TGTGCCAGTAGTATTGGGACGGGGAGAAACACCATATATTTT.

This clonotype was counted between two and nine times. This chain links TRBV11-2 with TRBJ2-2, with unresolved D. The CDR3 totals 14 residues. Per the germline V gene, CDR1 is SGHAT and CDR2 is FQNNGV. V was trimmed by 7 bases and J by 4 bases, leaving 13 bases between them. The chain's CDR3 is CASTYLVGTGELFF. Here the CDR3 DNA reads TGTGCCAGCACCTACCTGGTGGGCACCGGGGAGCTGTTTTTT. The whole variable domain, remainder taken from reference TRBV11-2 and TRBJ2-2, is EAGVAQSPRYKIIEKRQSVAFWCNPISGHATLYWYQQILGQGPKLLIQFQNNGVVDDSQLPKDRFSAERLKGVDSTLKIQPAKLEDSAVYLCASTYLVGTGELFFGEGSRLTVL.

J is TRBJ1-1 and V is TRBV28; D uncertain. The germline V and J ends were trimmed by 7 bases and 8 bases, with 11 bases remaining between them. This CDR3 region has 11 residues. CDR1 is MDHEN, CDR2 SYDVKM, per germline. CDR3 sequence: CASKIEPEAFF. CDR3 DNA: TGTGCCAGCAAAATAGAACCGGAAGCTTTCTTT.

The chain recombines TRBV6-1 with TRBJ2-1; D is uncertain. Germline V gene data show CDR1 as MNHNS and CDR2 as SASEGT. CDR3 length: 13 amino acids. Trimming cost V 8 bases and J 0 bases, with 8 bases left between them. The CDR3 sequence: CASAPSSYNEQFF. The CDR3 region has the DNA TGTGCCAGCGCCCCTAGCTCCTACAATGAGCAGTTCTTC.

A few counts support this clonotype. V gene TRBV9 combines with J gene TRBJ2-5, with 9 bases that match TRBD1. The CDR3 contains 16 residues. Trimming at V came to 0 bases and at J to 4 bases, leaving 7 bases not matched to a gene. Germline CDR1 and CDR2: SGDLS and YYNGEE. The CDR3 protein is CASSVGDRASGETQYF. Here the CDR3 DNA reads TGTGCCAGCAGCGTAGGGGACAGGGCGTCAGGAGAGACCCAGTACTTC.

This clonotype was seen more than once but under ten times. The rearrangement links TRBV20-1 to TRBJ2-5; D possibly corresponds to TRBD2 (6 bases). This CDR3 has 15 residues. From germline, CDR1 is DFQATT and CDR2 SNEGSKA (reference sequence). Trimming removed 3 bases from V and 3 bases from J, with 17 bases in between. CDR3 region: CSARNLLASEETQYF. As DNA, the CDR3 is TGCAGTGCTAGGAACCTCTTGGCTAGCGAAGAGACCCAGTACTTC.

This clonotype has a handful of counts. V and J are TRBV11-2 and TRBJ2-3; the match to TRBD1 covers 10 bases. The CDR3 runs to 15 residues. Losses at the gene ends were 4 bases for V and 4 bases for J; bases not matched to a gene: 5. Germline CDR1 and CDR2: SGHAT and FQNNGV. The CDR3 here is CASSSPGQGADTQYF. The CDR3 DNA is TGTGCCAGCAGCTCACCAGGACAGGGGGCAGATACGCAGTATTTT. Combining the CDR3 with reference TRBV11-2 and TRBJ2-3 gives the whole variable domain EAGVAQSPRYKIIEKRQSVAFWCNPISGHATLYWYQQILGQGPKLLIQFQNNGVVDDSQLPKDRFSAERLKGVDSTLKIQPAKLEDSAVYLCASSSPGQGADTQYFGPGTRLTVL.

This chain uses TRBV27 with TRBJ2-1; D unresolved. The CDR3 runs to 16 residues. The germline V and J ends were trimmed by 5 bases and 0 bases, with 14 bases remaining between them. Germline CDR1 reads MNHEY; CDR2 reads SMNVEV (reference sequence). The CDR3 region is CASSTFKASSYNEQFF. The CDR3 nucleotides read TGTGCCAGCAGTACCTTCAAGGCGAGCTCCTACAATGAGCAGTTCTTC.

This clonotype appeared many times. The chain uses TRBV7-8 and TRBJ2-1; 11 nucleotides line up with TRBD2. V was pared by 1 base and J by 7 bases, with 6 bases of the junction left unmatched. CDR3 length: 16 amino acids. Germline values: CDR1 SGHVS, CDR2 FQNEAQ. The CDR3 reads CASSLVAGGSLNEQFF. The CDR3 region has the DNA TGTGCCAGCAGCTTAGTAGCGGGAGGGTCTTTAAATGAGCAGTTCTTC.

There are a few counts of this clonotype. The rearrangement joins TRBV12-3 or TRBV12-4 to TRBJ2-1; the D gene is possibly TRBD2 (5 bases). The CDR3 has 13 amino acids. V lost 10 bases to trimming and J lost 2 bases, with 12 bases between them. The CDR3 here is CAIGLTAYNEQFF. In DNA, the CDR3 is TGTGCCATCGGACTGACCGCCTACAATGAGCAGTTCTTC.

The chain joins TRBV3-1 to TRBJ1-1; D remains unclear. Trimming took off 0 bases at V and 10 bases at J, with 12 bases between the two ends. The CDR3 covers 13 residues. Germline CDR1 LGHDT, CDR2 YNNKEL (reference sequence). CDR3 residues: CASSQERFRGAFF. CDR3 DNA: TGTGCCAGCAGCCAAGAACGGTTCCGCGGAGCTTTCTTT.

This chain links TRBV11-3 with TRBJ1-2; D unresolved. Germline V gene lookup returns CDR1 SGHNT and CDR2 YENEEA. This CDR3 comprises 15 residues. V gave up 0 bases and J gave up 4 bases, with 12 bases separating them. The CDR3 reads CASSLDSAAFYGYTF. CDR3 nucleotides: TGTGCCAGCAGCTTAGACTCGGCAGCTTTCTATGGCTACACCTTC.

The table lists this clonotype with a few counts. The chain has TRBV20-1 and TRBJ2-1, with TRBD2 matching over 9 bases. Germline trimming cut 1 base from V and 7 bases from J; bases unmatched to any gene: 8. There are 15 residues in the CDR3. Germline values: CDR1 DFQATT, CDR2 SNEGSKA (reference sequence). The CDR3 protein is CSARGEREVGNEQFF. As DNA, the CDR3 is TGCAGTGCTAGAGGGGAGCGGGAGGTCGGGAATGAGCAGTTCTTC.

In its sample, this clonotype was seen many times. The chain recombines TRBV7-2 with TRBJ2-1, with 7 positions matching TRBD2. After removal of 4 bases from V and 5 bases from J, the junction contained 8 bases not matched to a gene. The CDR3 length is 15 residues. The germline V gene has CDR1 SGHTA and CDR2 FQGNSA. CDR3 residues: CASSSDWLADNEQFF. The CDR3 region has the DNA TGTGCCAGCAGCTCCGATTGGCTAGCGGACAATGAGCAGTTCTTC.

Ten or more counts support this clonotype. CDR3 nucleotides: TGTGCCAGCAGCTTAATCTCGGGCAGTGGGTCCGCAGATACGCAGTATTTT. Protein: CASSLISGSGSADTQYF. The chain has TRBV7-2 and TRBJ2-3, with unresolved D. From germline, CDR1 is SGHTA and CDR2 FQGNSA. This CDR3 spans 17 amino acids. V was trimmed by 2 bases and J by 4 bases, leaving 19 bases between them.

V gene TRBV20-1 combines with J gene TRBJ1-1; D is unclear. Trimming removed 5 bases from V and 1 base from J, with 17 bases in between. The CDR3 consists of 15 residues. The germline gives CDR1 DFQATT, CDR2 SNEGSKA (reference sequence). CDR3 sequence (DNA): TGCAGTGCTGCCGACCCAACGACGGGGAACACTGAAGCTTTCTTT. Protein sequence: CSAADPTTGNTEAFF.

The chain employs TRBV12-3 or TRBV12-4 and TRBJ1-1, with D unresolved. The V end was cut by 0 bases, the J end by 9 bases, with 8 bases between. The length of the CDR3 is 12 residues. The CDR3 is CASSLAGSQAFF. The DNA of the CDR3 is TGTGCCAGCAGTTTAGCCGGGTCCCAAGCTTTCTTT.

This clonotype was detected many times. The chain is built from TRBV5-4 and TRBJ2-1; 9 positions agree with TRBD2. Germline V gene lookup returns CDR1 SGHNT and CDR2 YYREEE (reference sequence). This CDR3 has 15 residues. J was trimmed by 4 bases and V by 3 bases; bases with no gene match: 5. This CDR3 is CASSSGTSRYNEQFF. CDR3 nucleotides: TGTGCCAGCAGCTCCGGGACTAGCAGATACAATGAGCAGTTCTTC.

This sequence joins TRBV20-1 and TRBJ1-4, with D perhaps matching TRBD1 (6 bases). The CDR3 runs 12 residues. In germline, CDR1 is DFQATT, CDR2 SNEGSKA (reference sequence). V was shortened by 4 bases and J by 8 bases, with 11 bases between the two germline ends. CDR3 in amino acids: CSAKGGREKLFF. The CDR3 DNA reads TGCAGTGCTAAAGGGGGTCGCGAAAAACTGTTTTTT.

The rearrangement links TRBV11-2 to TRBJ1-2; D may be TRBD1 (5 bases). Deletions cut 1 base from V and 4 bases from J, with 16 bases between. Germline CDR1 SGHAT, CDR2 FQNNGV. CDR3 length: 16 residues. CDR3 amino acids: CASSLVGLGPFYGYTF. CDR3 in DNA: TGTGCCAGCAGCTTAGTCGGATTGGGACCCTTCTATGGCTACACCTTC.

This chain joins TRBV20-1 and TRBJ2-7; tentative D call: TRBD2 (5 bases). This CDR3 comprises 14 residues. Trimming stripped 2 bases from V and 5 bases from J, with 16 bases between. Germline-derived CDR1 and CDR2 are DFQATT and SNEGSKA (reference sequence). CDR3 bases: TGCAGTGCTAGACCCCGGGATAAGAGGAACGAGCAGTACTTC. Translated: CSARPRDKRNEQYF.

The rearrangement links TRBV4-2 to TRBJ2-5; D is perhaps TRBD2 (5 bases). Trimming left V 0 bases short and J 4 bases short, with 6 bases between. Germline CDR1 LGHNA, CDR2 YNFKEQ. This CDR3 has 13 amino acids. The CDR3 loop reads CASSQELGETQYF. The CDR3 DNA sequence: TGTGCCAGCAGCCAAGAACTAGGAGAGACCCAGTACTTC.

V and J are TRBV5-5 and TRBJ2-7, with 10 bases lining up with TRBD1. Trimming at V came to 4 bases and at J to 4 bases, leaving 8 bases not matched to a gene. The CDR3 consists of 15 residues. In germline, CDR1 is SGHKS, CDR2 YYEKEE (reference sequence). The CDR3 nucleotides are TGTGCCAGCAGCACCGACGGGACAGGGGTGTACGAGCAGTACGTC. Amino acid sequence: CASSTDGTGVYEQYV.

This clonotype has at least ten counts. The J gene is TRBJ2-5, the V gene TRBV7-9; D uncertain. The CDR3 is 16 residues long. Looked up from germline, CDR1 is SEHNR and CDR2 is FQNEAQ (reference sequence). V shed 1 base and J shed 2 bases, with 14 bases lying between them. The CDR3 loop reads CASSLDGFTRQETQYF. The CDR3 DNA is TGTGCCAGCAGCTTAGATGGGTTCACTCGACAAGAGACCCAGTACTTC.

This clonotype was counted at least ten times. The V call is TRBV11-2, the J call TRBJ2-7; 10 bases are shared with TRBD2. From germline, CDR1 is SGHAT and CDR2 FQNNGV. CDR3 length: 15 residues. V gave up 6 bases and J gave up 4 bases; unmatched junction bases: 9. This chain's CDR3 is CASRTASGSLYEQYF. CDR3 sequence (DNA): TGTGCCAGCAGGACGGCTAGCGGGAGTCTGTACGAGCAGTACTTC.

This chain links TRBV6-2 or TRBV6-3 with TRBJ2-7; 7 nucleotides align to TRBD1. The CDR3 runs to 16 residues. CDR1 MNHEY and CDR2 SVGEGT come from the germline V gene. After removal of 7 bases from V and 2 bases from J, the junction contained 14 bases not matched to a gene. The CDR3 loop is CASNPTPDRSAYEQYV. CDR3 nucleotide sequence: TGTGCCAGCAACCCAACCCCGGACAGGTCCGCCTACGAGCAGTACGTC.

This clonotype was counted ten times or more. The chain joins TRBV20-1 to TRBJ2-1; 8 nucleotides match TRBD2. Germline V gene lookup returns CDR1 DFQATT and CDR2 SNEGSKA (reference sequence). The junction had 6 bases not matched to a gene; V was cut back by 5 bases and J by 3 bases. CDR3 length equals 14 residues. The CDR3 sequence is CSAAELADYNEQFF. In DNA, the CDR3 is TGCAGTGCTGCAGAACTAGCGGACTACAATGAGCAGTTCTTC.

V usage is TRBV6-5 and J usage is TRBJ2-1, with 9 bases lining up with TRBD1. The CDR3 length is 16 residues. Germline V gene lookup returns CDR1 MNHEY and CDR2 SVGAGI. Trimming removed 7 bases from V and 6 bases from J; junction bases left unmatched: 13. CDR3 region: CASKGSTGQGSNEQFF. CDR3 nucleotides: TGTGCCAGCAAGGGCTCCACGGGACAGGGATCCAATGAGCAGTTCTTC.

This clonotype was detected a few times. V is TRBV7-9 and J is TRBJ1-2, with 7 bases aligning to TRBD1. With 1 base clipped from V and 0 bases from J, the junction kept 5 bases outside the gene matches. There are 16 residues in the CDR3. Germline V gives CDR1 SEHNR, CDR2 FQNEAQ (reference sequence). The chain's CDR3 is CASSLGQGYTNYGYTF. CDR3 bases: TGTGCCAGCAGCTTAGGACAGGGTTATACTAACTATGGCTACACCTTC.

The chain is built from TRBV20-1 and TRBJ2-7; 11 positions match TRBD2. This CDR3 contains 14 residues. Germline values: CDR1 DFQATT, CDR2 SNEGSKA (reference sequence). The junction had 6 bases not matched to a gene; V was cut back by 3 bases and J by 5 bases. Here the CDR3 reads CSARGSGRADEQYF. The CDR3 coding sequence is TGCAGTGCTAGGGGTAGCGGGAGGGCCGACGAGCAGTACTTC.

V usage is TRBV28 and J usage is TRBJ1-2; a possible D gene is TRBD1 (6 bases). V lost 2 bases, J lost 9 bases, and 19 bases lay in between. This CDR3 is built from 15 residues. Germline loops: CDR1 MDHEN, CDR2 SYDVKM. CDR3 nucleotides: TGTGCCAGCAGTTTAAGAGGGGGGCGGATCTTAAGCTACACCTTC. Translation gives CASSLRGGRILSYTF.